These 12 T cell receptor beta chains came from one sample sequenced in a study of T cells after yellow fever vaccination. Each CDR3 protein is one row after TCRdb ran MiXCR on the 5' RACE reads. This repertoire shows roughly 150,000 distinct CDR3 sequences, under 7.5% found once; its top ten account for more than 2.5%. The source was CD4+ T cells sorted from PBMCs, collected more than 4 days after the first yellow fever vaccination. The receptor set was obtained from a man younger than 30 who received the YFV17D yellow fever vaccine.

This clonotype came up a few times. This chain links TRBV11-2 with TRBJ2-1, with 7 bases identical to TRBD2. The junction had 19 bases not matched to a gene; V was cut back by 5 bases and J by 0 bases. Germline V gene sequence: CDR1 SGHAT, CDR2 FQNNGV. The CDR3 runs 20 residues. CDR3 region: CASSGLGLPPLKSSYNEQFF. The CDR3 DNA sequence: TGTGCCAGCAGCGGCTTGGGACTACCCCCTCTGAAGAGCTCCTACAATGAGCAGTTCTTC. Full variable domain (rest looked up from reference TRBV11-2 and TRBJ2-1): EAGVAQSPRYKIIEKRQSVAFWCNPISGHATLYWYQQILGQGPKLLIQFQNNGVVDDSQLPKDRFSAERLKGVDSTLKIQPAKLEDSAVYLCASSGLGLPPLKSSYNEQFFGPGTRLTVL.

This clonotype was detected a few times. The gene calls are TRBV5-1 and TRBJ1-1; 7 bases align to TRBD1. With V trimmed by 0 bases and J by 6 bases, 5 bases remained unmatched. Germline values: CDR1 SGHRS, CDR2 YFSETQ. This CDR3 has 14 residues. CDR3 in DNA: TGCGCCAGCAGCTTGGTGGGCAGGGGGGCTGAAGCTTTCTTT. It yields the protein CASSLVGRGAEAFF. Supplemented by reference TRBV5-1 and TRBJ1-1, the full variable domain reads KAGVTQTPRYLIKTRGQQVTLSCSPISGHRSVSWYQQTPGQGLQFLFEYFSETQRNKGNFPGRFSGRQFSNSRSEMNVSTLELGDSALYLCASSLVGRGAEAFFGQGTRLTVV.

At least ten counts were recorded for this clonotype. V gene TRBV5-6 combines with J gene TRBJ1-2; a weak D match, TRBD1 (6 bases). Trimming took 0 bases from V and 10 from J, leaving 13 bases between them. The CDR3 totals 13 residues. Germline V gene data show CDR1 as SGHDT and CDR2 as YYEEEE. The CDR3 DNA sequence: TGTGCCAGCAGCTTGGACAGGGCCCACCTCTACACCTTC. Translating it yields CASSLDRAHLYTF.

This clonotype has a handful of counts. CDR3 in amino acids: CASSPNEGGNSPLHF. CDR3 nucleotide sequence: TGTGCCAGCTCACCTAATGAGGGAGGGAATTCACCCCTCCACTTT. V is TRBV18 and J is TRBJ1-6; D is ambiguous. The CDR3 loop spans 15 amino acids. Per germline, CDR1 KGHSH and CDR2 LQKENI. With 3 bases removed from V and 7 bases from J, the gap between germline ends came to 13 bases.

This clonotype has at least ten counts. The chain carries TRBV24-1 and TRBJ1-1, with D possibly TRBD1 on 5 matching bases. The CDR3 has 12 amino acids. Trimming left V 3 bases short and J 10 bases short, with 11 bases between. Germline values: CDR1 KGHDR, CDR2 SFDVKD. The CDR3 bases are TGTGCCACCAGTGATAAATGGGGGTCAGCTTTCTTT. Translation gives CATSDKWGSAFF.

This clonotype was recorded at least ten times. The chain recombines TRBV12-3 or TRBV12-4 with TRBJ1-2; D possibly corresponds to TRBD1 (5 bases). The CDR3 contains 11 residues. V lost 4 bases and J 7 bases, leaving 7 bases between the germline ends. CDR3 in amino acids: CASSSGSGYTF. CDR3 in DNA: TGTGCCAGCAGTTCAGGGAGTGGCTACACCTTC.

This clonotype has a count of ten or more. The gene calls are TRBV5-4 and TRBJ2-7; TRBD2 aligns across 8 bases. The CDR3 consists of 16 residues. The germline V gene encodes CDR1 SGHNT and CDR2 YYREEE (reference sequence). The V and J ends lost 4 bases and 4 bases, in that order; junction bases with no gene match: 13. The CDR3, as DNA: TGTGCCAGCAGCCCGTATGAGAGGACTAGCAAGTACGAGCAGTACTTC. Amino acid sequence: CASSPYERTSKYEQYF.

This clonotype has ten or more counts. J is TRBJ1-6 and V is TRBV20-1, with D possibly being TRBD1 (5 bases). CDR3 length: 14 amino acids. V shed 4 bases and J shed 7 bases, with 14 bases lying between them. CDR1 and CDR2 from the germline V gene are DFQATT and SNEGSKA (reference sequence). This chain's CDR3 is CSATDSRGNSPLHF. CDR3 DNA sequence: TGCAGTGCTACTGACAGCCGAGGGAATTCACCCCTCCACTTT.

This clonotype was seen a few times. This rearrangement joins TRBV23-1 to TRBJ2-2; D is perhaps TRBD1 (6 bases). TRBV23-1 has ORF status, its function being uncertain. V was cut by 9 bases and J by 4 bases, with 12 bases left in between. The CDR3 sequence is 13 residues long. CDR3: CARRQETTGELFF. For the CDR3, the DNA is TGCGCCAGGAGACAGGAGACCACCGGGGAGCTGTTTTTT.

In this sample, this clonotype turned up many times. The chain couples TRBV5-1 to TRBJ1-1; no clear D gene. Trimming stripped 3 bases from V and 4 bases from J, with 10 bases between. In germline, CDR1 is SGHRS, CDR2 YFSETQ. The CDR3 loop spans 13 amino acids. CDR3 protein: CASSSTGATEAFF. CDR3 DNA: TGCGCCAGCAGCTCCACGGGAGCCACTGAAGCTTTCTTT.

The table lists this clonotype with a few counts. The gene calls are TRBV12-3 or TRBV12-4 and TRBJ2-2; tentative D call: TRBD1 (6 bases). CDR3 length equals 14 residues. V was shortened by 5 bases and J by 5 bases, with 12 bases between the two germline ends. DNA of the CDR3: TGTGCCAGCAGTCCCAGGGGCCGGACCGGGGAGCTGTTTTTT. It specifies CASSPRGRTGELFF.

V and J are TRBV18 and TRBJ2-7; TRBD1 matches at 9 bases. The CDR3 consists of 20 residues. In germline, CDR1 is KGHSH, CDR2 LQKENI. V was clipped by 2 bases and J by 3 bases; unmatched bases: 20. This chain's CDR3 is CASSPELGQGAFPQLYEQYF. CDR3 bases: TGTGCCAGCTCACCAGAGCTGGGACAGGGAGCCTTTCCCCAACTCTACGAGCAGTACTTC. The full variable domain, in which reference TRBV18 and TRBJ2-7 provide the parts outside the CDR3, is NAGVMQNPRHLVRRRGQEARLRCSPMKGHSHVYWYRQLPEEGLKFMVYLQKENIIDESGMPKERFSAEFPKEGPSILRIQQVVRGDSAAYFCASSPELGQGAFPQLYEQYFGPGTRLTVT.